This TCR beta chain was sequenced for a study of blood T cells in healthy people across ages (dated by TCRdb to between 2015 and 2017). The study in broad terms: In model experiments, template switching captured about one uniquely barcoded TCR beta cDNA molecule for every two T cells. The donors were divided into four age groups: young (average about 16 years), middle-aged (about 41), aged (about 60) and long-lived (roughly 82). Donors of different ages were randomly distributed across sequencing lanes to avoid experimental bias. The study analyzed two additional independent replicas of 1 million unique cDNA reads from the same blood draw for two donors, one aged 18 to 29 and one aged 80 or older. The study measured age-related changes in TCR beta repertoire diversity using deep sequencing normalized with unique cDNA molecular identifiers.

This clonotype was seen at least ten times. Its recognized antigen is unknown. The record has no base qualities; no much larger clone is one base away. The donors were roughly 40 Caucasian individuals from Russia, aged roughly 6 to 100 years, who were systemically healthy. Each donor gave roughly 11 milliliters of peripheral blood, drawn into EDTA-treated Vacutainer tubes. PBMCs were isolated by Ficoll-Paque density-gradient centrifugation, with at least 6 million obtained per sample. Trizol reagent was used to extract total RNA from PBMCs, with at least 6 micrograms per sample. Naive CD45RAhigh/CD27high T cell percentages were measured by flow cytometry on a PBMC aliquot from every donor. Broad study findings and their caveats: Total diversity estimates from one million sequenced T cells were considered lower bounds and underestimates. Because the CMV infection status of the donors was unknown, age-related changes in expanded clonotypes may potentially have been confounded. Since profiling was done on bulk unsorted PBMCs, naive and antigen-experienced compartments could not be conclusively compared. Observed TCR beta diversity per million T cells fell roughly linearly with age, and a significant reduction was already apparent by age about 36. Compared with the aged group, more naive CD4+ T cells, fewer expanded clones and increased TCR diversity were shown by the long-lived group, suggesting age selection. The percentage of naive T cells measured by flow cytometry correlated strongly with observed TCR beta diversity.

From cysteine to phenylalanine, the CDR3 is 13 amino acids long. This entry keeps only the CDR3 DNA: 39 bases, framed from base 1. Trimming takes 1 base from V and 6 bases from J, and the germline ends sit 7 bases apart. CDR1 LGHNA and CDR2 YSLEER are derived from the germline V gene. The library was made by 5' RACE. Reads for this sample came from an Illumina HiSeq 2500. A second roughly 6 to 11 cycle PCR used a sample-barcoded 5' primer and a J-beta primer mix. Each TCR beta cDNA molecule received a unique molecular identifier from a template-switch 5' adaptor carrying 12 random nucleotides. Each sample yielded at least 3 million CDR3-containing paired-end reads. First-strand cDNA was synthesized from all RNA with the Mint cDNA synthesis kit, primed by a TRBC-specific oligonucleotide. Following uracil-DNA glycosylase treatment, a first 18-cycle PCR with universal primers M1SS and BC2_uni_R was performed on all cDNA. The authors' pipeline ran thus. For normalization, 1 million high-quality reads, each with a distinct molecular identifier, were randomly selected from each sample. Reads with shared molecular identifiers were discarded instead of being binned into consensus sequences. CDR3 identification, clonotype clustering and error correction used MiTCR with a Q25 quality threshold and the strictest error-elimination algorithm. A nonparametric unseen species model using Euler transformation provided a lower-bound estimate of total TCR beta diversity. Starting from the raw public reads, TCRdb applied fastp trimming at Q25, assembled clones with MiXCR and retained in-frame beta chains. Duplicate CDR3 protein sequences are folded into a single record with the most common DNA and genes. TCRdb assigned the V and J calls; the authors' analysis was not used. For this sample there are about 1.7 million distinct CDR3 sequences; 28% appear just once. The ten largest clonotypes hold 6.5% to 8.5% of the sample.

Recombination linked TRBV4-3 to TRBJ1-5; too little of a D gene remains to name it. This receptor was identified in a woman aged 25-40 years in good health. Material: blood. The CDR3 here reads CASSQGVSQPQHF. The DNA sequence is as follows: TGCGCCAGCAGCCAAGGGGTCAGTCAGCCCCAGCATTTT.